The clone carrying this T cell receptor beta chain showed up just a few times. Trimming removed 0 bases from V and 2 bases from J; junction bases left unmatched: 9. Germline values: CDR1 SGDLS, CDR2 YYNGEE. This CDR3 region has 17 residues. The sample belongs to a study of blood T cell repertoires in COVID-19. Whole-study context: The United States, Italy and Spain supplied acute and convalescent COVID-19 samples. T cells, B-cell-depleted T cells, or PBMCs provided the cDNA or gDNA that served as material.

Authors' data handling: Estimation of nucleated cell counts relied on the amplification of reference gene primers. Clones were read by immunoSEQ multiplex PCR, and TCRdb kept only the in-frame ones, dropping some. That table gives V, J and clone size, and the DNA gave D and trimming. The sample has about 62,000 clones; roughly 92% are singletons. The V and J genes are TRBV9 and TRBJ2-3, with TRBD2 identical over 7 bases. This TCR came from a human donor in a cohort sampled during active COVID-19. The sequenced sample was peripheral blood. The DNA for the CDR3 is TGTGCCAGCAGCGTAGGAGTAGCGGGTTTTTACACAGATACGCAGTATTTT. Protein: CASSVGVAGFYTDTQYF.